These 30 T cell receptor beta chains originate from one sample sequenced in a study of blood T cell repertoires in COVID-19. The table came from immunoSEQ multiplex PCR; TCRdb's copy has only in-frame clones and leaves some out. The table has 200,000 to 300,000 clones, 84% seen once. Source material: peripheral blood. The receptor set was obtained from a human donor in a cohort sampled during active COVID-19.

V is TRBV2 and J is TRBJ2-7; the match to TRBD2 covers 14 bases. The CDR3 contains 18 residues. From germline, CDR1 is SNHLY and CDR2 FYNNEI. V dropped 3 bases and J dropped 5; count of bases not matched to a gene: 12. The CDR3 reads CASSEGRTSGGPDHEQYF. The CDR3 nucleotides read TGTGCCAGCAGTGAGGGCCGGACTAGCGGGGGGCCGGACCACGAGCAGTACTTC.

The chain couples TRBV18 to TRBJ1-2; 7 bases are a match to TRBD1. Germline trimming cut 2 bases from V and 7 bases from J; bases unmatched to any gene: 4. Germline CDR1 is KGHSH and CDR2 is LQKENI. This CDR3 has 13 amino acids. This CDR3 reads CASSPGGQSGYTF. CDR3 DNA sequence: TGTGCCAGCTCACCAGGGGGACAGAGTGGCTACACCTTC.

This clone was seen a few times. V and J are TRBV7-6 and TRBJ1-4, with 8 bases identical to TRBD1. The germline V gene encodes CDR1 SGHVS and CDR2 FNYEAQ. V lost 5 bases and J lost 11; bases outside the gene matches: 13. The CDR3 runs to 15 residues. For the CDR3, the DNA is TGTGCCAGCAGCCGGCAATCAGGGGGCGCAACCAAACTGTTTTTT. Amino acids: CASSRQSGGATKLFF.

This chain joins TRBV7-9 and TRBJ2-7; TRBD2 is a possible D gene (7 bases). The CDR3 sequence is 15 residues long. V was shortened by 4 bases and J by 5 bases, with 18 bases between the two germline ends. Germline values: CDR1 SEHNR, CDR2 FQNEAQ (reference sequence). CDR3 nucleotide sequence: TGTGCCAGCAGCTCGTTCGTCTCGGGGGGCCACGAGCAGTACTTC. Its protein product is CASSSFVSGGHEQYF.

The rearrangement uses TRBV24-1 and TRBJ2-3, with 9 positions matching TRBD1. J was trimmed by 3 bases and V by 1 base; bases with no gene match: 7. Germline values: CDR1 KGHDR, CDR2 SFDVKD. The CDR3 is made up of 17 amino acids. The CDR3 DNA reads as TGTGCCACCAGTGATTTTGAATGGGGACAGGGAACAGATACGCAGTATTTT. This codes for CATSDFEWGQGTDTQYF.

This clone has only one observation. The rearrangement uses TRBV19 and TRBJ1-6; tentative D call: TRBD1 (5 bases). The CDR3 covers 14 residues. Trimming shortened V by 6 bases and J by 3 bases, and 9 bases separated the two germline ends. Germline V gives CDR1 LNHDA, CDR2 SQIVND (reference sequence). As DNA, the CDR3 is TGTGCCAGTAGGGGACTGTACTATAATTCACCCCTCCACTTT. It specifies CASRGLYYNSPLHF.

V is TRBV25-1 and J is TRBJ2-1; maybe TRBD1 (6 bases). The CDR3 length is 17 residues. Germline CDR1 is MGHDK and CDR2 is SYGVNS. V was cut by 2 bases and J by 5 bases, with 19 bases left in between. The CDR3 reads CASSEVSGRGFDNEQFF. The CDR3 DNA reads TGTGCCAGCAGTGAAGTCTCGGGCAGGGGATTCGACAATGAGCAGTTCTTC. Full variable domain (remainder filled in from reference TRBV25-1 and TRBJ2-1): EADIYQTPRYLVIGTGKKITLECSQTMGHDKMYWYQQDPGMELHLIHYSYGVNSTEKGDLSSESTVSRIRTEHFPLTLESARPSHTSQYLCASSEVSGRGFDNEQFFGPGTRLTVL.

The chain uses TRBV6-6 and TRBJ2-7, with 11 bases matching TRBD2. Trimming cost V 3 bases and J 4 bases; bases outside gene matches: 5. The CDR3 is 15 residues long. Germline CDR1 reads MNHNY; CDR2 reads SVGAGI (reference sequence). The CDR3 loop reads CASSYSGRAKYEQYF. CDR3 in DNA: TGTGCCAGCAGTTATAGCGGGAGGGCAAAATACGAGCAGTACTTC.

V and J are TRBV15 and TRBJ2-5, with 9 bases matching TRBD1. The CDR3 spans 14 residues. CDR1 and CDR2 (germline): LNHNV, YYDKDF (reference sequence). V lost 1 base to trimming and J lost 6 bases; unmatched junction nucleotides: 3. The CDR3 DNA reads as TGTGCCACCAGCAGAGCGGGGACAGGGAAGACCCAGTACTTC. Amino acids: CATSRAGTGKTQYF.

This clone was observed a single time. DNA for the CDR3: TGTGCCAGCAGCGGAGCCTTACAGGGGCGAAGCACTGAAGCTTTCTTT. Protein sequence: CASSGALQGRSTEAFF. J is TRBJ1-1 and V is TRBV5-4; 7 bases line up with TRBD1. Germline V gene lookup returns CDR1 SGHNT and CDR2 YYREEE (reference sequence). The length of the CDR3 is 16 residues. Trimming took 4 bases from V and 4 from J; bases not matched to a gene: 13. Looking up the rest from reference TRBV5-4 and TRBJ1-1 gives the full variable domain: ETGVTQSPTHLIKTRGQQVTLRCSSQSGHNTVSWYQQALGQGPQFIFQYYREEENGRGNFPPRFSGLQFPNYSSELNVNALELDDSALYLCASSGALQGRSTEAFFGQGTRLTVV.

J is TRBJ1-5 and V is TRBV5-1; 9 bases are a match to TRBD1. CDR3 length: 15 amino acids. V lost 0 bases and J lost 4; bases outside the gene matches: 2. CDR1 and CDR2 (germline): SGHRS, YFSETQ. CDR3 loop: CASSLGDRENQPQHF. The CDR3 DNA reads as TGCGCCAGCAGCTTGGGGGACAGGGAGAATCAGCCCCAGCATTTT.

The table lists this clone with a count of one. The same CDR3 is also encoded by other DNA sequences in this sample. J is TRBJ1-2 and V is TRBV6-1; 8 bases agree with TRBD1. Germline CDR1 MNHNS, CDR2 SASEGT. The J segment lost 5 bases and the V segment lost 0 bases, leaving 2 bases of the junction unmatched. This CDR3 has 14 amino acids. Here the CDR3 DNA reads TGTGCCAGCAGTGAAGCAACAGGGGGTTATGGCTACACCTTC. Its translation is CASSEATGGYGYTF.

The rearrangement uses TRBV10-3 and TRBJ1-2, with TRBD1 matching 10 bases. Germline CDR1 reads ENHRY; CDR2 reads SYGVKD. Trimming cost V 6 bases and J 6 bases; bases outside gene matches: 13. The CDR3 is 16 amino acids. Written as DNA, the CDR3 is TGTGCCATCAGCGACAGGGGGCAACTGAAGGGTGATGGCTACACCTTC. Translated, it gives CAISDRGQLKGDGYTF.

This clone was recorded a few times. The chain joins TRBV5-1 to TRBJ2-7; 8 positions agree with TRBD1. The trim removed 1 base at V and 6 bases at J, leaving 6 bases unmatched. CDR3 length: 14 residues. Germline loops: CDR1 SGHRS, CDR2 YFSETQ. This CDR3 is CASSLSAGGGEQYF. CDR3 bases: TGCGCCAGCAGCTTGTCGGCAGGGGGCGGCGAGCAGTACTTC.

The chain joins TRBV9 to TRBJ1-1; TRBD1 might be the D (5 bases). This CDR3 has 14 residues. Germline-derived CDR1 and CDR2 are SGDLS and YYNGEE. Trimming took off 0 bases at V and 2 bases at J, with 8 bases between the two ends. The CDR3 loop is CASSVGWGNTEAFF. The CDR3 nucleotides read TGTGCCAGCAGCGTAGGATGGGGCAACACTGAAGCTTTCTTT.

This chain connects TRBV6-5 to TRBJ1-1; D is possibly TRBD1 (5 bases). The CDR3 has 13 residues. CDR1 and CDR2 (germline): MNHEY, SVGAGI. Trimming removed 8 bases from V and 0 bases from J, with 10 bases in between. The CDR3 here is CASDSSMNTEAFF. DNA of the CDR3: TGTGCCAGCGACAGTTCTATGAACACTGAAGCTTTCTTT.

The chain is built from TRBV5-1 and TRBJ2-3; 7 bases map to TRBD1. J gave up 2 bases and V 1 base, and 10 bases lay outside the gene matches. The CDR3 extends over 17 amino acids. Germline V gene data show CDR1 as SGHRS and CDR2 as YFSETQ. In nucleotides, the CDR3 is TGCGCCAGCAGCTTGTTTGGGACAGCTCGTCTCACAGATACGCAGTATTTT. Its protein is CASSLFGTARLTDTQYF.

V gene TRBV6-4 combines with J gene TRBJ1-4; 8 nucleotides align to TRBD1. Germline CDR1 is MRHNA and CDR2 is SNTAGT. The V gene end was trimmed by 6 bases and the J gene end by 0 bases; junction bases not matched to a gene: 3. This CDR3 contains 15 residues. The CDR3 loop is CASRRTGSTNEKLFF. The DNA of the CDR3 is TGTGCCAGCAGAAGGACAGGGTCAACTAATGAAAAACTGTTTTTT.

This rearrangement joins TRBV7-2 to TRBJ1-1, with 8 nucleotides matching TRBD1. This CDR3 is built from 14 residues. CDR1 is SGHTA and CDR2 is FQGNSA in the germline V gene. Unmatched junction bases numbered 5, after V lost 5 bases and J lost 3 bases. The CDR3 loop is CASSPSTGDTEAFF. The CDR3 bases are TGTGCCAGCAGCCCCTCGACAGGGGACACTGAAGCTTTCTTT.

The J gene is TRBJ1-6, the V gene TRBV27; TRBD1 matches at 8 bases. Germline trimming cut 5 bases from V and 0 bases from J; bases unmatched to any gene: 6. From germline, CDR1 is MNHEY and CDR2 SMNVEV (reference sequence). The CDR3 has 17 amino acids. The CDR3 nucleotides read TGTGCCAGCAGTCCGAGGACAGGGAGCTCCTATAATTCACCCCTCCACTTT. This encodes CASSPRTGSSYNSPLHF.

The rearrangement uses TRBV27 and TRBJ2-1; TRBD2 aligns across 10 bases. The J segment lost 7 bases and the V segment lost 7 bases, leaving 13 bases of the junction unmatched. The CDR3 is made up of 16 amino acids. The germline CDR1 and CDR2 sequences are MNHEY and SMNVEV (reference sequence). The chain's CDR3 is CASNRGGSGGANEQFF. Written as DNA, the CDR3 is TGTGCCAGCAACCGGGGAGGGAGCGGGGGGGCGAATGAGCAGTTCTTC.

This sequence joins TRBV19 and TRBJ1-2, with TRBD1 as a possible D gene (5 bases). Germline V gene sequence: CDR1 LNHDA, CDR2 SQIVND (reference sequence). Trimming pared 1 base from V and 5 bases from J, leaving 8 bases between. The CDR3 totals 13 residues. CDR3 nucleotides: TGTGCCAGTAGTATAGTTGGGGGGTATGGCTACACCTTC. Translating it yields CASSIVGGYGYTF.

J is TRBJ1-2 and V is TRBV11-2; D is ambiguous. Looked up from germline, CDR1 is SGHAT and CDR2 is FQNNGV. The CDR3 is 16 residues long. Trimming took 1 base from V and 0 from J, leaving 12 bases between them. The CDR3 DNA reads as TGTGCCAGCAGCTTAGCTTCAGGCGCCGCTAACTATGGCTACACCTTC. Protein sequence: CASSLASGAANYGYTF.

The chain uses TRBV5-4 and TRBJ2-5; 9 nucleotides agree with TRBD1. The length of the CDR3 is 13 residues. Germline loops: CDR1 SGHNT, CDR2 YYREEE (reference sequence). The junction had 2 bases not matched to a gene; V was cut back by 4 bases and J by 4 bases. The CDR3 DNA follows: TGTGCCAGCAGCCCGACAGGGGGAGAGACCCAGTACTTC. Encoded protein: CASSPTGGETQYF.

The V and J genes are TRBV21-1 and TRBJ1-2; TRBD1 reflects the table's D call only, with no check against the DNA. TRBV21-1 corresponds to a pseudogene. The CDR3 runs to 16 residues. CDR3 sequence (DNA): TGTGCCAGCAGCAGACTAGACAGGGGGCGCTGGTATGGCTACACCTTC. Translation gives CASSRLDRGRWYGYTF.

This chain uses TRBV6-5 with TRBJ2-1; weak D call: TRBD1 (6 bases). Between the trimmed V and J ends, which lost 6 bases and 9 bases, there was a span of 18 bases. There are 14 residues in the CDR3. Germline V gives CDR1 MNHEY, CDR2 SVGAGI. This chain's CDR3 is CASSPVVQGAEQFF. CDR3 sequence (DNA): TGTGCCAGCAGCCCGGTTGTACAGGGAGCTGAGCAGTTCTTC.

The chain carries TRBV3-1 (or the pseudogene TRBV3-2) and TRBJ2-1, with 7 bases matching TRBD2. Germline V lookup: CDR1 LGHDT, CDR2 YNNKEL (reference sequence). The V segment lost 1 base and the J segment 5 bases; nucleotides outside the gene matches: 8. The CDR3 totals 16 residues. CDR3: CASSQGPGGSNNEQFF. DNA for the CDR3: TGTGCCAGCAGCCAAGGGCCAGGCGGGAGTAACAATGAGCAGTTCTTC.

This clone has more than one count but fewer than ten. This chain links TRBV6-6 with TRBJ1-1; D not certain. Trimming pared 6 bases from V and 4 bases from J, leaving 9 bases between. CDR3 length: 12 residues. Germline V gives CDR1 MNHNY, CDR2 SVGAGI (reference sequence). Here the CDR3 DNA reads TGTGCCAGCAGGGAGGTGGGCACTGAAGCTTTCTTT. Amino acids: CASREVGTEAFF.

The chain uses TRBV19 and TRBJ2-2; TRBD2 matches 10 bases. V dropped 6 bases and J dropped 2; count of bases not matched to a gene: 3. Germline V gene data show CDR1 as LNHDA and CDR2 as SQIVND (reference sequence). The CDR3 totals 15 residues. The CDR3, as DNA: TGTGCCAGTAGGAGGACTAGCGGAAACACCGGGGAGCTGTTTTTT. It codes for CASRRTSGNTGELFF.

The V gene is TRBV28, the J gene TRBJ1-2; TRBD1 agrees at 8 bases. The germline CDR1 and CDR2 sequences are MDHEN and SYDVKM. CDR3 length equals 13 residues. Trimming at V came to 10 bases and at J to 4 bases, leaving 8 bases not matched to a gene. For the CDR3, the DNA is TGTGCCATACGGACAGGGACTTCCTATGGCTACACCTTC. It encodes CAIRTGTSYGYTF.